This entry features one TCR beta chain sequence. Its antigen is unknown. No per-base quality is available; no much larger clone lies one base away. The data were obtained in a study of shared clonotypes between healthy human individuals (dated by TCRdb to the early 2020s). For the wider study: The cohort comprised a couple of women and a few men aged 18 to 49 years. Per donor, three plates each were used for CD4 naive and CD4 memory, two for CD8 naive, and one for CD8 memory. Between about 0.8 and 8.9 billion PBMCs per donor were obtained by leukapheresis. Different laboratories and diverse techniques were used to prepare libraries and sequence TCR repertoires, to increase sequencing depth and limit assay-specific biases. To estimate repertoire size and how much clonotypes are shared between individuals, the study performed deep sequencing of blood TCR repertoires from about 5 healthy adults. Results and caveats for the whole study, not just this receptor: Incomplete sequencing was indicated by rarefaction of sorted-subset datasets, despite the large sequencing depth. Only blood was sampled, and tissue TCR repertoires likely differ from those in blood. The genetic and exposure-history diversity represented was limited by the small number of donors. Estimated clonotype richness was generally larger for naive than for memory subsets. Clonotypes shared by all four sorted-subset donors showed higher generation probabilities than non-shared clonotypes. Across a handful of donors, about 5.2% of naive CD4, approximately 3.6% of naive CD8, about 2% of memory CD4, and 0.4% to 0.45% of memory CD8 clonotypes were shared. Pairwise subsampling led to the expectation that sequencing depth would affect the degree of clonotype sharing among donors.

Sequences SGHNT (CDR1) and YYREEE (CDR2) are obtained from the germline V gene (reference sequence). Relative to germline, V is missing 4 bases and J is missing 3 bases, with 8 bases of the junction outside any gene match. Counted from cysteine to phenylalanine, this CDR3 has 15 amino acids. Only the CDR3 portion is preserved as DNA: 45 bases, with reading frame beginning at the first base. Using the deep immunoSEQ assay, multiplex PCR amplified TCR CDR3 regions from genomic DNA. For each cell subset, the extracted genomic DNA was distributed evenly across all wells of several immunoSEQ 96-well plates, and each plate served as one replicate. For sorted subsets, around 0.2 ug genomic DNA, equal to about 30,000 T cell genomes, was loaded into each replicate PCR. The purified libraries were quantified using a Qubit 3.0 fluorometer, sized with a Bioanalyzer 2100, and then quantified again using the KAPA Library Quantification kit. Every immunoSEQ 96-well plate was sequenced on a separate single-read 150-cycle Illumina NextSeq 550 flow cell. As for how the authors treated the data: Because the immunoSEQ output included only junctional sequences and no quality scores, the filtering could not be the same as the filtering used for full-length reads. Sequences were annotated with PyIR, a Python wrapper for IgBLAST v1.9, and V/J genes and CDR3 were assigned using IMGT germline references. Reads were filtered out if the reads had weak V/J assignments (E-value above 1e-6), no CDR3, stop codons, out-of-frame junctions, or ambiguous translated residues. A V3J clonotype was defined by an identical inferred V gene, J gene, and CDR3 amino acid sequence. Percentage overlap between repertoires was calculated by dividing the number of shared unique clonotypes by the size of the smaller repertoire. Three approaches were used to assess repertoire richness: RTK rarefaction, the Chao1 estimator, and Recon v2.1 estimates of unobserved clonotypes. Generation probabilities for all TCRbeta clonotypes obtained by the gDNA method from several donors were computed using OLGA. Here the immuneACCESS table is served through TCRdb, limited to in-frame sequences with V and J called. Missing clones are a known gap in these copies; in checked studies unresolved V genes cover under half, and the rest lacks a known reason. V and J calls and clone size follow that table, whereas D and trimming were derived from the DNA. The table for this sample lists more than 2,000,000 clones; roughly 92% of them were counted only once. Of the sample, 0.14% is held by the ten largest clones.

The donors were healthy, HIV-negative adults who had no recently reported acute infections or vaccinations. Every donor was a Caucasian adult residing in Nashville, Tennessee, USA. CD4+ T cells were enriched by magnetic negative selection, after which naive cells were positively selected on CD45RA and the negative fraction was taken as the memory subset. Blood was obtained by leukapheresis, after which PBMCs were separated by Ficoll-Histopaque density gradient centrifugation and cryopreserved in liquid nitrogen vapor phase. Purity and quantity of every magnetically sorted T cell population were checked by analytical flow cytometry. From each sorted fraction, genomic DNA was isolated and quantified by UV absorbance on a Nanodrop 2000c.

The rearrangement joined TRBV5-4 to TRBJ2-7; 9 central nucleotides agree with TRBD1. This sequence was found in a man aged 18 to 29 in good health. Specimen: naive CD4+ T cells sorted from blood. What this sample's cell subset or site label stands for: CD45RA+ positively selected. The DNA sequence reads TGTGCCAGCAGCAACCCCCGGGACAGGGTCTACGAGCAGTACTTC. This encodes CASSNPRDRVYEQYF.